This TCR beta chain was profiled in a study of blood T cell repertoires in COVID-19. Study-level information: Specimens from acute and convalescent COVID-19 originated in the United States, Italy and Spain.

Looked up from germline, CDR1 is LGHDT and CDR2 is YNNKEL (reference sequence). The CDR3 extends over 15 amino acids. The ends were cut back, 1 base at V and 0 bases at J, with 10 bases in the middle. TCRdb's table, derived via immunoSEQ multiplex PCR, lists solely in-frame clones and lacks some. Among about 220,000 clones listed, 75% to 90% were seen once. The J gene is TRBJ2-7, the V gene TRBV3-1 (or the pseudogene TRBV3-2), with unresolved D. This receptor was taken from a human donor in a cohort sampled during active COVID-19. Input material: peripheral blood. DNA of the CDR3: TGTGCCAGCAGCCAAGGACTCAACCCCTCCTACGAGCAGTACTTC. Translated, it gives CASSQGLNPSYEQYF.